Reported below is one T cell receptor beta chain. Profiled with immunoSEQ multiplex PCR; TCRdb holds only in-frame clones, not every one. The table includes around 95,000 clones, approximately 80% detected once. These data come from a study of control samples from healthy donors and cancer patients. This sequence originates from a man aged 25-45 years in good health. The sequenced material came from blood.

The CDR3: CASSLGQSNTEAFF. Written as DNA, the CDR3 is TGTGCCAGCAGCTTGGGCCAATCGAACACTGAAGCTTTCTTT. This sequence joins TRBV7-9 and TRBJ1-1; no reliable D call. The CDR3 covers 14 residues. Germline CDR1 reads SEHNR; CDR2 reads FQNEAQ (reference sequence). Trimming cost V 3 bases and J 1 base, with 9 bases left between them.